The next 22 T cell receptor beta chains were all read from a single sample in a study of T cells in Graves' hyperthyroidism and ophthalmopathy (dated by TCRdb to about 2019). Library preparation employed multiplex PCR. Sequenced on an Illumina HiSeq 2000. Amplification of TCR beta CDR3 regions was carried out from RNA transcripts. The TCR CDR3 was subjected to a first round of RT-PCR using the HTBI primer set and the Qiagen OneStep RT-PCR kit. TCRdb took the public reads, trimmed them with fastp at Q25, ran MiXCR for clone calling and kept in-frame beta chains. Records with the same CDR3 protein are collapsed into one entry carrying the most frequent genes and DNA. Within this sample are 360,000 or so distinct CDR3 sequences, with about 19% of them counted one time only. The ten largest clones take up about 3.7% of the sample. The sequenced material came from blood. The receptors come from a woman aged 18-29 years with Graves' hyperthyroidism.

The rearrangement uses TRBV7-3 and TRBJ2-2; possibly TRBD1 for D (5 bases). This CDR3 comprises 15 residues. Between the trimmed V and J ends, which lost 1 base and 5 bases, there was a span of 11 bases. The V gene's germline CDR1 is SGHTA and CDR2 FQGTGA. This CDR3 reads CASSLRAGWTGELFF. In DNA, the CDR3 is TGTGCCAGCAGCTTAAGGGCAGGGTGGACCGGGGAGCTGTTTTTT. The full variable domain, rest sourced from reference TRBV7-3 and TRBJ2-2, is GAGVSQTPSNKVTEKGKYVELRCDPISGHTALYWYRQSLGQGPEFLIYFQGTGAADDSGLPNDRFFAVRPEGSVSTLKIQRTERGDSAVYLCASSLRAGWTGELFFGEGSRLTVL.

This chain connects TRBV3-1 to TRBJ1-1; D uncertain. V lost 2 bases and J 7 bases, leaving 11 bases between the germline ends. Germline loops: CDR1 LGHDT, CDR2 YNNKEL (reference sequence). CDR3 length: 13 amino acids. The CDR3: CASSQSCRNEAFF. The CDR3, as DNA: TGTGCCAGCAGCCAAAGCTGTAGAAATGAAGCTTTCTTT.

There are many counts of this clonotype. The chain recombines TRBV20-1 with TRBJ1-6; 9 positions match TRBD1. CDR1 DFQATT and CDR2 SNEGSKA come from the germline V gene (reference sequence). This CDR3 region has 16 residues. The V gene end was trimmed by 3 bases and the J gene end by 8 bases; junction bases not matched to a gene: 11. CDR3 sequence: CSARIPRTGVDSPLHF. The CDR3 DNA reads as TGCAGTGCTAGGATACCAAGGACAGGGGTGGATTCACCCCTCCACTTT.

The rearrangement joins TRBV20-1 to TRBJ1-2; D gene unclear. Germline V lookup: CDR1 DFQATT, CDR2 SNEGSKA (reference sequence). This CDR3 spans 13 amino acids. The ends were cut back, 6 bases at V and 8 bases at J, with 19 bases in the middle. The CDR3 DNA reads TGCAGTGCCCCGGACCTAACCACTTGGGGCTACACCTTC. It codes for CSAPDLTTWGYTF.

This clonotype has ten or more counts. This chain links TRBV5-1 with TRBJ1-2; a weak D match, TRBD1 (5 bases). CDR3 length equals 14 residues. CDR1 is SGHRS, CDR2 YFSETQ, per germline. The V gene lost 0 bases and the J gene lost 4 bases, with 10 bases spanning the gap. The CDR3 is CASSLGDSFYGYTF. DNA of the CDR3: TGCGCCAGCAGCTTGGGCGACAGCTTCTATGGCTACACCTTC.

This clonotype was found many times. This chain joins TRBV12-3 or TRBV12-4 and TRBJ1-2; no clear D. CDR3 length: 14 residues. The germline V and J ends were trimmed by 6 bases and 1 base, with 12 bases remaining between them. Here the CDR3 reads CASREGSFNYGYTF. The CDR3 DNA follows: TGTGCCAGCAGAGAAGGAAGCTTTAACTATGGCTACACCTTC.

This clonotype was observed at least ten times. The chain has TRBV20-1 and TRBJ1-2; 8 bases align to TRBD1. This CDR3 is 11 amino acids long. The trim removed 7 bases at V and 6 bases at J, leaving 4 bases unmatched. Germline CDR1 is DFQATT and CDR2 is SNEGSKA (reference sequence). This CDR3 is CSGQGADGYTF. The CDR3 coding sequence is TGCAGTGGTCAGGGGGCGGATGGCTACACCTTC.

The sample holds many counts of this clonotype. The V call is TRBV7-9, the J call TRBJ2-5; no clear D. Germline-derived CDR1 and CDR2 are SEHNR and FQNEAQ (reference sequence). The CDR3 is 14 residues long. V was trimmed by 1 base and J by 1 base, leaving 7 bases between them. The CDR3 spells CASSLDFSQETQYF. The CDR3 DNA is TGTGCCAGCAGCTTAGACTTCAGCCAAGAGACCCAGTACTTC.

This clonotype was counted many times. The V call is TRBV27, the J call TRBJ2-7, with no clear D. The CDR3 length is 12 residues. The V end was cut by 4 bases, the J end by 2 bases, with 6 bases between. CDR1 MNHEY and CDR2 SMNVEV come from the germline V gene (reference sequence). The CDR3 DNA follows: TGTGCCAGCAGTTCCCGTACCTACGAGCAGTACTTC. The encoded protein is CASSSRTYEQYF.

V usage is TRBV12-3 or TRBV12-4 and J usage is TRBJ2-7, with TRBD1 as a possible D gene (6 bases). V was trimmed by 6 bases and J by 2 bases, leaving 17 bases between them. The CDR3 runs to 15 residues. CDR3: CASSQVGQGPYEQYF. CDR3 DNA sequence: TGTGCCAGCAGCCAGGTCGGGCAGGGGCCCTACGAGCAGTACTTC.

The chain couples TRBV30 to TRBJ1-3, with D possibly being TRBD1 (5 bases). The CDR3 has 16 amino acids. The germline V gene encodes CDR1 GTSNPN and CDR2 SVGIG (reference sequence). The V gene lost 2 bases and the J gene lost 0 bases, with 14 bases spanning the gap. The CDR3 here is CAWSRGPGNSGNTIYF. The DNA for the CDR3 is TGTGCCTGGAGTAGGGGACCGGGTAACTCTGGAAACACCATATATTTT. The full variable domain, rest sourced from reference TRBV30 and TRBJ1-3, is SQTIHQWPATLVQPVGSPLSLECTVEGTSNPNLYWYRQAAGRGLQLLFYSVGIGQISSEVPQNLSASRPQDRQFILSSKKLLLSDSGFYLCAWSRGPGNSGNTIYFGEGSWLTVV.

This clonotype was found a few times. The chain links TRBV28 to TRBJ2-5, with 10 bases lining up with TRBD2. Germline V gene sequence: CDR1 MDHEN, CDR2 SYDVKM. This CDR3 spans 18 amino acids. After removal of 2 bases from V and 7 bases from J, the junction contained 16 bases not matched to a gene. The CDR3 is CASSLEIAGGQVRGTQYF. CDR3 DNA sequence: TGTGCCAGCAGTTTAGAGATAGCGGGGGGCCAAGTCCGAGGGACCCAGTACTTC. Full variable domain (rest looked up from reference TRBV28 and TRBJ2-5): DVKVTQSSRYLVKRTGEKVFLECVQDMDHENMFWYRQDPGLGLRLIYFSYDVKMKEKGDIPEGYSVSREKKERFSLILESASTNQTSMYLCASSLEIAGGQVRGTQYFGPGTRLLVL.

This clonotype was counted ten times or more. The chain employs TRBV7-9 and TRBJ1-1, with D possibly TRBD1 on 6 matching bases. The germline V gene has CDR1 SEHNR and CDR2 FQNEAQ (reference sequence). The CDR3 consists of 15 residues. V was shortened by 4 bases and J by 5 bases, with 17 bases between the two germline ends. The CDR3 bases are TGTGCCAGCAGCTCGGCAGGGGATTCAGGGACTGAAGCTTTCTTT. Translated: CASSSAGDSGTEAFF.

This clonotype occurred many times. The chain combines TRBV12-3 or TRBV12-4 with TRBJ2-2, with 14 bases fitting TRBD2. The CDR3 spans 16 residues. V was pared by 4 bases and J by 3 bases, with 1 base of the junction left unmatched. This CDR3 is CASSSGLAGDTGELFF. Written as DNA, the CDR3 is TGTGCCAGCAGTTCGGGACTAGCGGGGGACACCGGGGAGCTGTTTTTT.

This clonotype was observed many times. The V and J genes are TRBV28 and TRBJ2-2; possibly TRBD1 for D (6 bases). Germline CDR1 reads MDHEN; CDR2 reads SYDVKM. V lost 7 bases, J lost 0 bases, and 12 bases lay in between. The CDR3 is 15 residues long. DNA for the CDR3: TGTGCCAGCATCCAGGGGCTCGCGAACACCGGGGAGCTGTTTTTT. It is translated as CASIQGLANTGELFF.

A note on this clonotype: A much larger clone lies one base from this, so it may be a read error. The J gene is TRBJ2-6, the V gene TRBV7-8; D not certain. Germline assignment: CDR1 SGHVS and CDR2 FQNEAQ. V was clipped by 2 bases and J by 11 bases, with 13 bases between them. The CDR3 consists of 14 residues. Here the CDR3 reads CASSLLHGPYVLTF. The CDR3 coding sequence is TGTGCCAGCAGCTTACTCCACGGGCCCTACGTCCTGACTTTC.

This clonotype was detected ten times or more. J is TRBJ1-5 and V is TRBV5-1; D ambiguous. CDR3 length: 15 residues. The germline gives CDR1 SGHRS, CDR2 YFSETQ. Trimming cost V 5 bases and J 0 bases, with 12 bases left between them. The CDR3 DNA reads TGCGCCAGCAGGATCGAGCCGGATAGCAATCAGCCCCAGCATTTT. This codes for CASRIEPDSNQPQHF.

This clonotype was detected only a few times. This chain's CDR3 is CASSQDQGGDEPQHF. In nucleotides, the CDR3 is TGCGCCAGCAGCCAGGATCAGGGGGGTGATGAGCCCCAGCATTTT. The chain couples TRBV4-1 to TRBJ1-5, with 7 bases aligning to TRBD1. V was clipped by 3 bases and J by 8 bases; unmatched bases: 10. The CDR3 covers 15 residues. The germline gives CDR1 MGHRA, CDR2 YSYEKL.

This clonotype has a count of ten or more. The chain is built from TRBV28 and TRBJ1-6; 9 nucleotides align to TRBD1. After removal of 4 bases from V and 9 bases from J, the junction contained 7 bases not matched to a gene. This CDR3 has 15 amino acids. Germline CDR1 reads MDHEN; CDR2 reads SYDVKM. The CDR3: CASSSLDRGASPLHF. CDR3 coding DNA: TGTGCCAGCAGTTCCCTCGACAGGGGGGCTTCACCCCTCCACTTT.

This clonotype was detected ten times or more. The chain combines TRBV24-1 with TRBJ2-7, with 12 bases matching TRBD1. The CDR3 is made up of 15 amino acids. Trimming at V came to 2 bases and at J to 6 bases, leaving 4 bases not matched to a gene. The germline V gene encodes CDR1 KGHDR and CDR2 SFDVKD. The CDR3 is CATSDSGTGGAEQYF. CDR3 in DNA: TGTGCCACCAGTGATTCGGGGACAGGGGGCGCCGAGCAGTACTTC.

Ten or more counts support this clonotype. V and J are TRBV13 and TRBJ1-1; D may be TRBD1 (6 bases). This CDR3 has 15 amino acids. Per germline, CDR1 PRHDT and CDR2 FYEKMQ (reference sequence). The V end lost 4 bases, the J end lost 5 bases, and 17 bases lay between the germline ends. CDR3 in DNA: TGTGCCAGCAGCTCGCCGGGGGGCAGGGGAACTGAAGCTTTCTTT. This encodes CASSSPGGRGTEAFF.

This chain joins TRBV27 and TRBJ1-2; D uncertain. Germline V gives CDR1 MNHEY, CDR2 SMNVEV (reference sequence). The CDR3 runs to 14 residues. The V end lost 3 bases, the J end lost 8 bases, and 16 bases lay between the germline ends. The CDR3 loop reads CASSLSYPTGGYTF. CDR3 in DNA: TGTGCCAGCAGTTTGTCCTACCCTACTGGCGGCTACACCTTC.